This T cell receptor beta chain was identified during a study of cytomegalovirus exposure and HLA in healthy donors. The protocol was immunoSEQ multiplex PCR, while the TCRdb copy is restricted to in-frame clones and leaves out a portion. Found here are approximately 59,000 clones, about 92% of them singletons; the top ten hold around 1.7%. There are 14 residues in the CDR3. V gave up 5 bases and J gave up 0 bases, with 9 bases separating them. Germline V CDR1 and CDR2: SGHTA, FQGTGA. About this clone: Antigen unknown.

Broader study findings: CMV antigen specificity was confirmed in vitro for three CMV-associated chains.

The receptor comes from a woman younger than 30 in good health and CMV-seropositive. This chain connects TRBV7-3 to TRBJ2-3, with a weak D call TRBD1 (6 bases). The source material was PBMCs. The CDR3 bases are TGTGCCAGCAGCGCAGGGGCTAGCACAGATACGCAGTATTTT. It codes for CASSAGASTDTQYF.